These 9 T cell receptor beta chains originate from one sample sequenced in a study of T cells after yellow fever vaccination. TCRdb re-called the 5' RACE reads through MiXCR, storing one row per CDR3 protein. The sample has some 670,000 distinct CDR3 sequences; 10% to 15% are singletons. This specimen consisted of PBMCs, obtained on the day of the yellow fever booster vaccination. The receptors originated from a man in his thirties or forties who received the YFV17D yellow fever vaccine.

In this sample, this clonotype turned up a few times. The V gene is TRBV29-1, the J gene TRBJ1-1, with D perhaps matching TRBD1 (5 bases). The CDR3 extends over 12 amino acids. Germline CDR1 and CDR2: SQVTM and ANQGSEA. V lost 4 bases and J lost 3, with 9 bases in between. This CDR3 is CSVGGWDTEAFF. CDR3 bases: TGCAGCGTTGGGGGCTGGGACACTGAAGCTTTCTTT.

The chain is built from TRBV3-1 and TRBJ1-1; D unresolved. The germline CDR1 and CDR2 sequences are LGHDT and YNNKEL (reference sequence). The V end was cut by 4 bases, the J end by 5 bases, with 17 bases between. The CDR3 contains 15 residues. The CDR3, as DNA: TGTGCCAGCAGCCGACTGAGTGAACCCAGGACTGAAGCTTTCTTT. Translating it yields CASSRLSEPRTEAFF.

This chain uses TRBV7-9 with TRBJ2-7; TRBD1 aligns across 10 bases. The CDR3 totals 14 residues. Germline lookup yields CDR1 SEHNR and CDR2 FQNEAQ (reference sequence). V shed 2 bases and J 6 bases; nucleotides not matched to a gene: 4. CDR3 DNA sequence: TGTGCCAGCAGCTTAATGGGGACAGGGGTCGAGCAGTACTTC. It translates to CASSLMGTGVEQYF.

This clonotype was seen ten or more times. The rearrangement links TRBV3-1 to TRBJ2-2; D not resolved. The CDR3 spans 14 residues. Trimming shortened V by 0 bases and J by 3 bases, and 5 bases separated the two germline ends. CDR1 LGHDT and CDR2 YNNKEL come from the germline V gene (reference sequence). The CDR3 DNA is TGTGCCAGCAGCCAAGATCATCACACCGGGGAGCTGTTTTTT. This translates into CASSQDHHTGELFF.

The chain has TRBV5-1 and TRBJ1-1; D is undetermined. V was trimmed by 3 bases and J by 7 bases, leaving 13 bases between them. The CDR3 contains 13 residues. Germline V gene lookup returns CDR1 SGHRS and CDR2 YFSETQ. CDR3 DNA sequence: TGCGCCAGCAGCTCGGGAAGTGGTGTTGAAGCTTTCTTT. Its translation is CASSSGSGVEAFF.

This clonotype came up a few times. This chain uses TRBV19 with TRBJ2-2; 7 bases are a match to TRBD2. The CDR3 contains 15 residues. CDR1 and CDR2 (germline): LNHDA, SQIVND (reference sequence). V dropped 7 bases and J dropped 5; count of bases not matched to a gene: 10. CDR3 region: CASTSAGRVTGELFF. As DNA, the CDR3 is TGTGCCAGTACCTCGGCAGGGAGGGTAACCGGGGAGCTGTTTTTT.

This clonotype was seen only a few times. This chain links TRBV4-3 with TRBJ1-4; no firm D call. Germline lookup yields CDR1 LGHNA and CDR2 YSLEER. The CDR3 extends over 16 amino acids. V lost 0 bases and J lost 8, with 16 bases in between. The CDR3 sequence: CASSQDAGFGGEKLFF. CDR3 bases: TGCGCCAGCAGCCAAGATGCGGGGTTTGGAGGGGAAAAACTGTTTTTT.

This clonotype was seen only a few times. V gene TRBV24-1 combines with J gene TRBJ2-1; no firm D call. This CDR3 is built from 12 residues. CDR1 is KGHDR and CDR2 is SFDVKD in the germline V gene. Trimming took off 3 bases at V and 4 bases at J, with 3 bases between the two ends. The CDR3 region has the DNA TGTGCCACCAGTGATGTGTACAATGAGCAGTTCTTC. Its translation: CATSDVYNEQFF.

A few counts support this clonotype. The CDR3 protein is CASSYSARPSYEQYF. The CDR3 coding sequence is TGTGCCAGCAGTTACTCGGCGCGACCCTCCTACGAGCAGTACTTC. V usage is TRBV6-5 and J usage is TRBJ2-7; D remains unclear. The CDR3 length is 15 residues. The germline V gene has CDR1 MNHEY and CDR2 SVGAGI. The ends were cut back, 0 bases at V and 0 bases at J, with 9 bases in the middle.